This T cell receptor (beta chain) originates from a study of cytomegalovirus exposure and HLA in healthy donors. Study-wide context: Per a later analysis, the 550 to 850 first-cohort and 110 or so validation repertoires shared one platform.

Data came from immunoSEQ multiplex PCR; TCRdb stores just in-frame clones and leaves some out. The data hold 220,000 or so clones, with 80% to 90% observed a single time. Regarding this clone: Its antigen is unknown.

Findings and caveats of the study: The investigators catalogued 150 to 200 TCR beta chains as cytomegalovirus-associated. One later analysis, an examination of the 120 or so validation repertoires, found that first-cohort TCR clusters tended to co-occur in them.

The CDR3 totals 20 residues. V shed 0 bases, J shed 4 bases, and the junction held 14 bases outside the gene matches. Germline assignment: CDR1 SGDLS and CDR2 YYNGEE. The chain carries TRBV9 and TRBJ2-1; 12 bases are a match to TRBD1. This TCR derives from a woman under 30 in good health and CMV-seropositive. The sample taken for sequencing was PBMCs. The CDR3 sequence is CASSVDLGTGGHSYYNEQFF. CDR3 coding DNA: TGTGCCAGCAGCGTAGATCTTGGGACAGGGGGCCACTCCTATTACAATGAGCAGTTCTTC.